Sequencing of this TCR beta chain was carried out in a study of beta chain features in type 1 diabetes. Study-wide points: Researchers report that Type 1 diabetes patients had moderately but significantly shorter TCRB CDR3s across all four CD4+ subsets.

The study reverse transcribed the entire isolated RNA, so it sequenced expressed TCRB transcripts. Here immunoSEQ multiplex PCR was the method, and the copy in TCRdb shows in-frame clones only, minus some. The sample includes 200,000 to 250,000 clones, about 15% of them seen just once. About this clone: The antigen is unknown. A read error may account for a junction end that differs from germline.

Germline V gene sequence: CDR1 SGHRS, CDR2 YFSETQ. CDR3 size: 14 residues. The genes are TRBV5-1 and TRBJ2-7, with D possibly matching TRBD1 (6 bases). The clonotype originates from a man aged 25 to 45 with type 1 diabetes. Source material: naive CD4+ T cells from blood. The CDR3: CASSQTGDDYAQYF. CDR3 sequence (DNA): TGCGCCAGCAGCCAGACAGGTGATGACTACGCGCAGTACTTC.